This T cell receptor (beta chain) is drawn from a study of shared clonotypes between healthy human individuals. The genomic DNA of each subset was split evenly across several immunoSEQ plates. The assay was immunoSEQ multiplex PCR, and TCRdb's table has in-frame clones only and misses some. The sample lists approximately 500,000 clones, around 79% seen once, with roughly an eighth in the top ten. This CDR3 is 14 amino acids long. From germline, CDR1 is SGHRS and CDR2 YFSETQ. J gave up 5 bases and V 2 bases, and 7 bases lay outside the gene matches. Study donors comprised healthy, HIV-negative adults devoid of recent acute infection or vaccination. This clone was detected once.

The sequencing sample was made of PBMCs. The sequence came from a woman in her thirties or forties in good health. Some clones in this sample may be carry-over from other donors' samples. V usage is TRBV5-1 and J usage is TRBJ2-7; TRBD2 matches at 7 bases. This CDR3 is CASSLVLASNEQYF. The CDR3 DNA is TGCGCCAGCAGCTTAGTACTAGCGTCGAACGAGCAGTACTTC.